This T cell receptor beta chain was sequenced during a study of cytomegalovirus exposure and HLA in healthy donors. The PCR contained 60 Vbeta and 13 Jbeta primers. Method: immunoSEQ multiplex PCR; TCRdb's copy keeps in-frame clones and lacks some. In the table there are approximately 140,000 clones, more than 70% of which are singletons. V was clipped by 3 bases and J by 7 bases; unmatched bases: 7. CDR1 and CDR2 from the germline V gene are LNHDA and SQIVND (reference sequence). The CDR3 totals 15 residues. A note on this clone: The antigen is not known.

Findings of the study overall: Several V segments, TRBV6-2 and TRBV6-3 among them, could not be told apart and were dropped.

The clonotype comes from a male donor in good health and CMV-seropositive. The V call is TRBV19, the J call TRBJ1-5; 9 positions agree with TRBD1. The specimen sequenced was PBMCs. The CDR3 DNA reads as TGTGCCAGTAGTATCTACGACAGGGGGGACCAGCCCCAGCATTTT. This codes for CASSIYDRGDQPQHF.